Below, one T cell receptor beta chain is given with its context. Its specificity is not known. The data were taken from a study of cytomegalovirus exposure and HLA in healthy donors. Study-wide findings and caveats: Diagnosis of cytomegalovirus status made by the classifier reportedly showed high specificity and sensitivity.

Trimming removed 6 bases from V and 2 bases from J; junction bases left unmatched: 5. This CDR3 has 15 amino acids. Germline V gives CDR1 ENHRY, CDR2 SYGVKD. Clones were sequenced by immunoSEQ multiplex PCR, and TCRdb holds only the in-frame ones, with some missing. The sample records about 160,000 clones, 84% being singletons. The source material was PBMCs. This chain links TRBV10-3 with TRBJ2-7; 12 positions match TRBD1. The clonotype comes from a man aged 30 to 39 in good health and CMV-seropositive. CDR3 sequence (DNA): TGTGCCATCAGACCGGGACAGGGGGCCGCCTACGAGCAGTACTTC. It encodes CAIRPGQGAAYEQYF.